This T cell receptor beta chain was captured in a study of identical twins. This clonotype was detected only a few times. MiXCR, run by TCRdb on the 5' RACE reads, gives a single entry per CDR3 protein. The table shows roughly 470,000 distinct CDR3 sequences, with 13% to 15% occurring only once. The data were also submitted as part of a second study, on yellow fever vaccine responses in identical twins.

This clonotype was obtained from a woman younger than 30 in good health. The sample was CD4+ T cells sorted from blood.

The CDR3 is CASSFQVKYEQYF. The CDR3 nucleotides read TGTGCCAGCAGTTTCCAGGTCAAGTACGAGCAGTACTTC. The V gene is TRBV28, the J gene TRBJ2-7; D gene uncertain. The V and J ends lost 3 bases and 4 bases respectively, with 10 bases between them. The CDR3 spans 13 residues. The V gene's germline CDR1 is MDHEN and CDR2 SYDVKM.